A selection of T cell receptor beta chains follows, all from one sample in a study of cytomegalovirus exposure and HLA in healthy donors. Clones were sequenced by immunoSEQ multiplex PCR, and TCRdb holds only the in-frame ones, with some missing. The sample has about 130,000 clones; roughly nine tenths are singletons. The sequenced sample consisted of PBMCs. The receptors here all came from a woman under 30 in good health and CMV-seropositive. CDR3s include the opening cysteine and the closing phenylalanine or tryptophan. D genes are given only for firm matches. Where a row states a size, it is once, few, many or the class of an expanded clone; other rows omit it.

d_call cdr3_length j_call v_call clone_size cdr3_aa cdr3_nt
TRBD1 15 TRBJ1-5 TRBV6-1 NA CASSEGTGVFQPQHF TGTGCCAGCAGTGAAGGGACAGGGGTTTTTCAGCCCCAGCATTTT
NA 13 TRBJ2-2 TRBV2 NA CASSVTQTGELFF TGTGCCAGCAGTGTCACCCAGACCGGGGAGCTGTTTTTT
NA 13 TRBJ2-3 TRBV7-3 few CASSPLGADTQYF TGTGCCAGCAGCCCCCTTGGGGCGGATACGCAGTATTTT
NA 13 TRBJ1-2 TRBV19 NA CASQKQGNYGYTF TGTGCCAGTCAGAAACAGGGAAACTATGGCTACACCTTC
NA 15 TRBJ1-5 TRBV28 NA CASSFLGHSNQPQHF TGTGCCAGCAGTTTTTTGGGACATAGCAATCAGCCCCAGCATTTT
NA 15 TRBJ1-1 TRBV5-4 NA CASSPFPAGAWEAFF TGTGCCAGCAGCCCCTTTCCCGCAGGGGCTTGGGAAGCTTTCTTT
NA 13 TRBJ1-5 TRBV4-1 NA CASSQDPDQPQHF TGCGCCAGCAGCCAAGATCCGGATCAGCCCCAGCATTTT
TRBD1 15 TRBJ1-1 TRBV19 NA CASSSLSTGVTEAFF TGTGCCAGTAGTAGCCTCTCGACAGGGGTCACTGAAGCTTTCTTT
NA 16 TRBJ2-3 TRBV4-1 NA CASSQVGDIYTDTQYF TGCGCCAGCAGCCAAGTGGGGGACATATACACAGATACGCAGTATTTT
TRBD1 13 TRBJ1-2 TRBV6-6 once CASSYTGGYGYTF TGTGCCAGCAGTTACACAGGGGGATATGGCTACACCTTC
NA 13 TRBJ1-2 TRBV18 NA CASSPTENYGYTF TGTGCCAGCTCACCAACTGAAAACTATGGCTACACCTTC
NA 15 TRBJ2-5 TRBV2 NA CASSGQPDFQETQYF TGTGCCAGCAGTGGCCAGCCAGACTTCCAAGAGACCCAGTACTTC
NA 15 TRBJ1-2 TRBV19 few CASSIDRTGWDGYTF TGTGCCAGTAGTATAGATCGAACAGGGTGGGATGGCTACACCTTC
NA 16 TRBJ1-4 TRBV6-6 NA CASCQTFGLDNEKLFF TGTGCCAGCTGTCAAACCTTCGGACTAGATAATGAAAAACTGTTTTTT
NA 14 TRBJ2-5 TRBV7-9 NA CASSEPDRKETQYF TGTGCCAGCAGCGAACCGGACAGAAAAGAGACCCAGTACTTC
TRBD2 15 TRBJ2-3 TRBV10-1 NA CASSGQRGFTDTQYF TGCGCCAGCAGTGGACAGCGGGGGTTTACAGATACGCAGTATTTT
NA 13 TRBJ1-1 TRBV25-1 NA CASTFLGGTEAFF TGTGCCAGCACCTTTCTAGGGGGCACTGAAGCTTTCTTT
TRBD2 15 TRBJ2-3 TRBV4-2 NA CASSRTSGDPDTQYF TGTGCCAGCAGCAGGACTAGCGGGGATCCAGATACGCAGTATTTT
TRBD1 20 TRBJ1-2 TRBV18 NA CASSPSPGSAGGSGSYGYTF TGTGCCAGCTCACCGTCGCCCGGCTCGGCAGGGGGGTCCGGTAGCTATGGCTACACCTTC
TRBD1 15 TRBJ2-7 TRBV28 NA CASRGGTGQSYEQYF TGTGCCAGCAGGGGGGGGACAGGGCAATCCTACGAGCAGTACTTC
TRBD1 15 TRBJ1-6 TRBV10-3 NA CAISWGSQGGSPLHF TGTGCCATCAGCTGGGGATCTCAGGGGGGTTCACCCCTCCACTTT
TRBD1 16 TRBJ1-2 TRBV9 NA CASSVNPGDSFYGYTF TGTGCCAGCAGCGTTAACCCCGGGGACAGTTTCTATGGCTACACCTTC
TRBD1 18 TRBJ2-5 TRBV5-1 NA CASSPGQGVGVAQETQYF TGCGCCAGCAGCCCGGGACAGGGTGTGGGAGTGGCCCAAGAGACCCAGTACTTC
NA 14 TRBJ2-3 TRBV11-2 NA CASTPSGERDTQYF TGTGCCAGCACCCCTTCGGGAGAACGAGATACGCAGTATTTT
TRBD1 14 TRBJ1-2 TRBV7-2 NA CASSFWGQGYGYTF TGTGCCAGCAGCTTTTGGGGACAGGGTTACGGCTACACCTTC
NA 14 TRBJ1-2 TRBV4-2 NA CASSQGLGDYGYTF TGTGCCAGCAGCCAAGGACTAGGAGACTATGGCTACACCTTC
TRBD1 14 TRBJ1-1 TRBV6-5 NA CASSYGTGAAEAFF TGTGCCAGCAGTTACGGGACAGGGGCCGCTGAAGCTTTCTTT
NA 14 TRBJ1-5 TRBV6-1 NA CASSEREGGQPQHF TGTGCCAGCAGTGAAAGAGAGGGTGGGCAGCCCCAGCATTTT
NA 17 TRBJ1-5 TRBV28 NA CASSFAGRGYSNQPQHF TGTGCCAGCAGTTTTGCCGGGCGGGGGTATAGCAATCAGCCCCAGCATTTT
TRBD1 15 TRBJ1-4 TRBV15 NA CATSRGGQGDEKLFF TGTGCCACCAGCAGAGGGGGACAGGGGGACGAAAAACTGTTTTTT
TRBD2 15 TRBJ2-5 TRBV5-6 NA CASSLPRTSGGTQYF TGTGCCAGCAGCTTGCCCCGGACTAGCGGGGGGACCCAGTACTTC